Below, one T cell receptor (beta chain) is given with its context. What it recognizes is unknown. The sample belongs to a study of T cell responses to AZD1222 COVID-19 vaccine. Study conclusions and caveats: Dominant CD4 TCR responses targeted spike regions 160-218 and 743-854. Among spike-specific TCRs, nearly half reportedly target unmutated variant regions. With two AZD1222 doses given, Spike-specific TCR breadth and depth both rose.

The protocol was immunoSEQ multiplex PCR, while the TCRdb copy is restricted to in-frame clones and leaves out a portion. The sample lists some 96,000 clones, more than 70% occurring once. CDR1 and CDR2 (germline): SQVTM, ANQGSEA. V lost 2 bases and J lost 3, with 1 base in between. This CDR3 is 10 amino acids long. Doses given second, at about 4 or about 12 weeks, were pooled. The chain employs TRBV29-1 and TRBJ1-2; no reliable D call. Sequenced material: peripheral blood, taken 28 days after the second AZD1222 dose. The TCR was taken from an adult who received the AZD1222 COVID-19 vaccine. CDR3 nucleotide sequence: TGCAGCGTTGAACACTATGGCTACACCTTC. Translated: CSVEHYGYTF.